This entry features one TCR beta chain sequence. The length of the CDR3 is 15 residues. Germline CDR1 is MGHRA and CDR2 is YSYEKL. Trimming cost V 1 base and J 4 bases, with 13 bases left between them. This entry is derived from a study of blood T cell repertoires in COVID-19. Study summary: Whether acute or convalescent, the COVID-19 samples came from the United States, Italy and Spain.

Participant-reported clinical history was the basis for cohort assignment. The table came from immunoSEQ multiplex PCR; TCRdb's copy has only in-frame clones and leaves some out. The repertoire holds more than 350,000 clones, with about 87% as singletons. The sample comprised PBMCs or T cells enriched from blood (not recorded which). This clonotype was obtained from a woman aged 50 to 60 who had recovered from COVID-19. V and J are TRBV4-1 and TRBJ1-2; D not certain. CDR3 in amino acids: CASSQAEGSSYGYTF. The DNA of the CDR3 is TGCGCCAGCAGCCAAGCCGAGGGAAGCTCCTATGGCTACACCTTC.